This T cell receptor beta chain was obtained from a study of tumor-infiltrating lymphocytes in primary liver carcinoma. Study summary: Maximum tumor diameters ranged from roughly 4 to 11 cm, stage T1-T3 N0M0.

CDR1 and CDR2 from the germline V gene are MNHNS and SASEGT. Germline trimming cut 7 bases from V and 1 base from J; bases unmatched to any gene: 12. The CDR3 spans 17 residues. This clonotype occurred a few times. The study extracted blood RNA from unsorted whole blood and also extracted germline DNA. TCR beta cDNA was reverse-transcribed from 400 to 500 ng of total RNA. The reaction used a constant-region primer and ProtoScript II reverse transcriptase. TCR beta libraries came from three nested multiplex PCR rounds using slightly modified ARM-PCR. For roughly 11 cycles apiece, the opening two PCR rounds ran with TRBV1-TRBV30 forward primers and a C-beta reverse primer. TCRdb recomputed calls from the multiplex PCR reads with MiXCR, one row per CDR3 protein. The repertoire includes about 330,000 distinct CDR3 sequences, around three fifths of them detected once, and roughly 6.5% sits in the top ten.

The receptor comes from a man aged 35 to 55 with primary liver carcinoma and hepatitis B virus infection. Input material: peripheral blood. The chain has TRBV6-1 and TRBJ2-1, with 8 bases fitting TRBD1. The CDR3 here is CASTRQGALGSYNEQFF. In nucleotides, the CDR3 is TGTGCCAGCACTCGGCAGGGGGCTTTGGGTTCCTACAATGAGCAGTTCTTC.